The clone carrying this T cell receptor (beta chain) was counted between two and nine times. The sample belongs to a study of vaccination and CD4 T cells after COVID-19. This CDR3 is built from 13 residues. Looked up from germline, CDR1 is SGHTA and CDR2 is FQGTGA. V lost 5 bases and J 3 bases, leaving 10 bases between the germline ends. Noted time point: late sampling 161 to 241 days after vaccination in a few convalescent patients. One entry per CDR3 protein, called by TCRdb with MiXCR from the PCR reads. Of tens of thousands of distinct CDR3 sequences listed, 50% are singletons. The V and J genes are TRBV7-3 and TRBJ1-1; a possible D gene is TRBD1 (6 bases). The source material was CD4+ T cells from blood, sampled about 7 months after SARS-CoV-2 vaccination. The receptor was isolated from a human donor who had recovered from COVID-19. In DNA form, the CDR3 reads TGTGCCAGCAGCCCACAGGGTTACACTGAAGCTTTCTTT. This codes for CASSPQGYTEAFF.